A selection of T cell receptor beta chains follows, all from one sample in a study of T-cell reconstitution after alpha-beta-depleted transplantation in children. TCRdb re-derived calls from the PCR reads in MiXCR, one entry per CDR3 protein. The sample consists of about 460,000 distinct CDR3 sequences, around 13% of them appearing once. The starting material was PBMCs from the stem cell graft donor, obtained from the stem cell graft. Every receptor here comes from a human donor who donated a stem cell graft to a child with combined immunodeficiency. CDR3s include the opening cysteine and the closing phenylalanine or tryptophan. The order of the fields is clone size, V gene, J gene, D gene, CDR3 DNA, CDR3 protein. D genes are given only for firm matches. Some rows mark clone size as missing; the rest say once, few, many or name a class of expanded clone.

clone_size: few
v_call: TRBV7-3
j_call: TRBJ2-1
d_call: TRBD2
cdr3_nt: TGTGCCAGCAGCTTAATTGGGGGGGGGTGGGATGAGCAGTTCTTC
cdr3_aa: CASSLIGGGWDEQFF

clone_size: few
v_call: TRBV20-1
j_call: TRBJ1-1
d_call: .
cdr3_nt: TGCAGTGCTAGAGATGTCGTACAGGGGAACACTGAAGCTTTCTTT
cdr3_aa: CSARDVVQGNTEAFF

clone_size: once
v_call: TRBV30
j_call: TRBJ2-1
d_call: TRBD1
cdr3_nt: TGTGCCTGGAGTCCTAGACAGGGGGCCAATGAGCAGTTCTTC
cdr3_aa: CAWSPRQGANEQFF

clone_size: few
v_call: TRBV12-3/TRBV12-4
j_call: TRBJ1-2
d_call: .
cdr3_nt: TGTGCCAGCAGTCCCACAGGCACTAACTATGGCCACACCTTC
cdr3_aa: CASSPTGTNYGHTF

clone_size: .
v_call: TRBV25-1
j_call: TRBJ2-3
d_call: TRBD1
cdr3_nt: TGTGCCAGCAGCGAACCGGACAGGGTTCGCAATACGCAGTATTTT
cdr3_aa: CASSEPDRVRNTQYF

clone_size: many
v_call: TRBV6-6
j_call: TRBJ1-1
d_call: .
cdr3_nt: TGTGCCAGCAGTTACGGGAGGACTGAAGCTTTCTTT
cdr3_aa: CASSYGRTEAFF

clone_size: .
v_call: TRBV19
j_call: TRBJ2-1
d_call: TRBD2
cdr3_nt: TGTGCCAGTAGTACTTCGGGACTAGCTTTCAATGAGCAGTTCTTC
cdr3_aa: CASSTSGLAFNEQFF

clone_size: .
v_call: TRBV6-1
j_call: TRBJ2-7
d_call: TRBD2
cdr3_nt: TGTGCCAGCAGCCTCTTGACTAGCGGGGGCTTTGAGCAGTACTTC
cdr3_aa: CASSLLTSGGFEQYF

clone_size: many
v_call: TRBV7-3
j_call: TRBJ2-2
d_call: TRBD1
cdr3_nt: TGTGCCAGCAGCTTCCCGGGACAGGGGAGCACCGGGGAGCTGTTTTTT
cdr3_aa: CASSFPGQGSTGELFF

clone_size: .
v_call: TRBV4-3
j_call: TRBJ1-1
d_call: .
cdr3_nt: TGCGCCAGCAGCCGCCTGGGGTTGACTGAAGCTTTCTTT
cdr3_aa: CASSRLGLTEAFF

clone_size: .
v_call: TRBV7-2
j_call: TRBJ2-4
d_call: .
cdr3_nt: TGTGCCAGCAGCTTAACGAGGGCGGCCAAAAACATTCAGTACTTC
cdr3_aa: CASSLTRAAKNIQYF